This T cell receptor (beta chain) was captured in a study of T-cell reconstitution after alpha-beta-depleted transplantation in children. The authors prepared the TCRbeta library with unique molecular identifiers. TCRdb passed the PCR reads through MiXCR, listing each CDR3 protein once. This sample has a few hundred thousand distinct CDR3 sequences, with 13% found just once. Comments on this clonotype: Antigen unknown.

Findings of the study overall: Some patients owed their high day-60 TCRbeta diversity to surviving recipient T cells and thymic progenitors. Several hundred graft clones that had expanded were reportedly the source of alpha-beta T cells about two months after transplant. At the one-year point after transplant, T-cell counts and TCRbeta diversity were found to come mostly from T cells that had been newly produced.

Trimming removed 5 bases from V and 5 bases from J, with 13 bases in between. This CDR3 has 13 residues. Germline lookup yields CDR1 SQVTM and CDR2 ANQGSEA. The gene calls are TRBV29-1 and TRBJ2-1; no clear D. The source of this sequence is a male patient younger than 18 who had a stem cell transplant for acute myeloid leukemia, so the T cells may come from the graft donor. The source was PBMCs, mostly from graft donor cells, collected 360 days after TCRalphabeta/CD19-depleted stem cell transplant. The CDR3 here is CSVQVGIDNEQFF. The CDR3 DNA is TGCAGCGTTCAGGTAGGAATCGACAATGAGCAGTTCTTC.